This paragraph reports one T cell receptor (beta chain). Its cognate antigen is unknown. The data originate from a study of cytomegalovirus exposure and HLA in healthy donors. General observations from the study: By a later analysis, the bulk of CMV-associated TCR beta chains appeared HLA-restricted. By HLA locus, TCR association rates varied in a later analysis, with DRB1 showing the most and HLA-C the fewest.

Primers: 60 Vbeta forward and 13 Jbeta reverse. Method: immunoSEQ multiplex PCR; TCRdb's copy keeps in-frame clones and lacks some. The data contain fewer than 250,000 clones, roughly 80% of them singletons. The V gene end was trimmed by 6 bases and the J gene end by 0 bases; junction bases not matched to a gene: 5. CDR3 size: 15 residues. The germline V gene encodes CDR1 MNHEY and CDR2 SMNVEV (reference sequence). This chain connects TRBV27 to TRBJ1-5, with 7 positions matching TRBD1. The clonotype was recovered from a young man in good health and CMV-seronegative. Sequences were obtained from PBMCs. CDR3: CASSPGQRSNQPQHF. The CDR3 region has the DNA TGTGCCAGCAGCCCGGGACAGCGTAGCAATCAGCCCCAGCATTTT.